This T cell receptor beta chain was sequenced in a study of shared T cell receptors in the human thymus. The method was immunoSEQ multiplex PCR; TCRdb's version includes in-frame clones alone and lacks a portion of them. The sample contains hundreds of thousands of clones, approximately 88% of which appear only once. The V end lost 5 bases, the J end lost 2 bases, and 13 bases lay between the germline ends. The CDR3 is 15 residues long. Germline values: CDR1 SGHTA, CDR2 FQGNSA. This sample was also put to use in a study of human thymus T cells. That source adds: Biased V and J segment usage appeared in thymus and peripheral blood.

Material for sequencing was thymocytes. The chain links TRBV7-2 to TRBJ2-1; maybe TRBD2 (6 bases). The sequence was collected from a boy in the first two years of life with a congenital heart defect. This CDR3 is CASSLREQTYNEQFF. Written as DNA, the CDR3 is TGTGCCAGCAGCCTACGGGAGCAGACCTACAATGAGCAGTTCTTC. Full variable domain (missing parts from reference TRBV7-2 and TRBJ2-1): GAGVSQSPSNKVTEKGKDVELRCDPISGHTALYWYRQSLGQGLEFLIYFQGNSAPDKSGLPSDRFSAERTGGSVSTLTIQRTQQEDSAVYLCASSLREQTYNEQFFGPGTRLTVL.